The 32 T cell receptor beta chains presented below share a single source sample, sequenced in a study of tumor-infiltrating lymphocytes in glioblastoma multiforme. TCRB libraries came from RNA via three nested multiplex PCR rounds. TCRdb redid the calling of the multiplex PCR reads with MiXCR, one entry per CDR3 protein. This repertoire shows 10,000 to 15,000 distinct CDR3 sequences, roughly 67% found once; its top ten account for roughly a third. The sample was brain tumor tissue. Receptor source: a male donor with glioblastoma.

The rearrangement uses TRBV11-2 and TRBJ2-5, with TRBD1 as a possible D gene (5 bases). CDR1 is SGHAT and CDR2 is FQNNGV in the germline V gene. V was trimmed by 6 bases and J by 2 bases, leaving 7 bases between them. This CDR3 is 12 amino acids long. CDR3 sequence (DNA): TGTGCCAGCAGGACAGTTCAAGAGACCCAGTACTTC. Its protein product is CASRTVQETQYF.

This clonotype was seen ten or more times. The rearrangement links TRBV5-1 to TRBJ2-7; D is ambiguous. Trimming took 0 bases from V and 6 from J, leaving 13 bases between them. Germline V gene data show CDR1 as SGHRS and CDR2 as YFSETQ. The CDR3 is 14 residues long. This CDR3 reads CASSLDGKPSEQYF. As DNA, the CDR3 is TGCGCCAGCAGCTTGGATGGGAAACCGAGCGAGCAGTACTTC.

Only one count was recorded for this clonotype. This chain connects TRBV6-2 or TRBV6-3 to TRBJ1-3; TRBD1 agrees at 8 bases. The germline CDR1 and CDR2 sequences are MNHEY and SVGEGT. The V gene end was trimmed by 5 bases and the J gene end by 2 bases; junction bases not matched to a gene: 2. This CDR3 is 14 amino acids long. This chain's CDR3 is CASSRTGPGNTIYF. The DNA of the CDR3 is TGTGCCAGCAGTCGGACAGGGCCTGGAAACACCATATATTTT.

Worth noting for this clonotype: It is likely a read error, because the conserved phenylalanine at the end of the CDR3 is missing. The chain joins TRBV6-1 to TRBJ2-1; D not resolved. CDR1 and CDR2 from the germline V gene are MNHNS and SASEGT. CDR3 length: 15 residues. The DNA of the CDR3 is TGTGCCAGCAGTGAAGAATTCGTAGCATACATTGAGCAGTTCATC. Protein product: CASSEEFVAYIEQFI.

As for this clonotype: A much larger clone sits a single nucleotide away, making a read error possible. The chain carries TRBV7-3 and TRBJ2-6, with no clear D. The CDR3 is 16 residues long. Germline lookup yields CDR1 SGHTA and CDR2 FQGTGA. The CDR3 sequence: CASSLTSSSEANVLTF. CDR3 DNA: TGTGCCAGCAGCTTAACCTCTTCCTCTGAGGCCAACGTCCTGACTTTC.

This clonotype was seen once. A much larger clone sits a single nucleotide away, making a read error possible. The rearrangement joins TRBV11-2 to TRBJ1-5, with D tentatively TRBD1 (5 bases). The length of the CDR3 is 15 residues. Germline V gene sequence: CDR1 SGHAT, CDR2 FQNNGV. CDR3 sequence (DNA): TGTGCCAACAGCTTAGAGACAGCCCCTGATCAGCCCCAGCATTTT. Amino acids: CANSLETAPDQPQHF. Complete variable domain (other parts from reference TRBV11-2 and TRBJ1-5): EAGVAQSPRYKIIEKRQSVAFWCNPISGHATLYWYQQILGQGPKLLIQFQNNGVVDDSQLPKDRFSAERLKGVDSTLKIQPAKLEDSAVYLCANSLETAPDQPQHFGDGTRLSIL.

The V call is TRBV4-1, the J call TRBJ1-2, with D unclear. Per the germline V gene, CDR1 is MGHRA and CDR2 is YSYEKL. V was trimmed by 0 bases and J by 0 bases, leaving 11 bases between them. The CDR3 is made up of 16 amino acids. In DNA, the CDR3 is TGCGCCAGCAGCCAAGATATGTATAGATCTAACTATGGCTACACCTTC. Translating gives CASSQDMYRSNYGYTF.

Details on this clonotype: Germline and junction disagree at one end, which may indicate a read error. The CDR3 loop is CASSLPSGLKDTHYF. CDR3 DNA: TGTGCCAGCAGTTTACCTAGCGGGTTAAAAGATACGCACTATTTT. V is TRBV28 and J is TRBJ2-3; 8 bases are a match to TRBD2. Germline V gene lookup returns CDR1 MDHEN and CDR2 SYDVKM. This CDR3 region has 15 residues. Supplemented by reference TRBV28 and TRBJ2-3, the full variable domain reads DVKVTQSSRYLVKRTGEKVFLECVQDMDHENMFWYRQDPGLGLRLIYFSYDVKMKEKGDIPEGYSVSREKKERFSLILESASTNQTSMYLCASSLPSGLKDTHYFGPGTRLTVL.

In this sample, this clonotype turned up once. This sequence may be a read error, since a much larger clone differs from it by one base. This rearrangement joins TRBV7-6 to TRBJ2-3, with D maybe TRBD2 (7 bases). The germline CDR1 and CDR2 sequences are SGHVS and FNYEAQ. The CDR3 loop spans 17 amino acids. CDR3 nucleotide sequence: TGTGACAGCAGTTCCTCGTGGGGAGGGGGGGACACAGATACGCAGTATTTT. It specifies CDSSSSWGGGDTDTQYF.

CDR3 loop: CSVDRDTQYF. The CDR3 nucleotides read TGCAGCGTTGACCGAGATACGCAGTATTTT. This rearrangement joins TRBV29-1 to TRBJ2-3; D is unclear. The ends were cut back, 3 bases at V and 5 bases at J, with 3 bases in the middle. This CDR3 contains 10 residues. From germline, CDR1 is SQVTM and CDR2 ANQGSEA.

The chain has TRBV5-1 and TRBJ2-1; tentatively, D is TRBD2 (8 bases). Germline CDR1 reads SGHRS; CDR2 reads YFSETQ. This CDR3 has 16 amino acids. The V and J ends lost 4 bases and 6 bases respectively, with 20 bases between them. This CDR3 is CASSPRGGQNINEQFF. CDR3 DNA: TGCGCCAGCAGCCCACGGGGGGGACAGAACATCAATGAGCAGTTCTTC.

This clonotype has only a few counts. This sequence joins TRBV2 and TRBJ2-1; maybe TRBD2 (6 bases). The germline V and J ends were trimmed by 6 bases and 8 bases, with 17 bases remaining between them. The CDR3 is made up of 14 amino acids. CDR1 is SNHLY and CDR2 is FYNNEI in the germline V gene. Here the CDR3 reads CASRKRGTDDEQFF. The CDR3 region has the DNA TGTGCCAGCAGAAAACGGGGGACTGACGATGAGCAGTTCTTC.

With respect to this clonotype: Likely a read error: the CDR3 ends without its conserved phenylalanine or tryptophan. V usage is TRBV6-1 and J usage is TRBJ2-5; no clear D gene. Germline lookup yields CDR1 MNHNS and CDR2 SASEGT. CDR3 size: 14 residues. The CDR3 sequence is CAGSDTLPWETQYL. The CDR3 nucleotides are TGTGCCGGCAGTGATACGCTCCCTTGGGAGACCCAGTACTTA.

About this clonotype: Germline is not matched at one junction end, which may reflect a read error. J is TRBJ1-6 and V is TRBV6-6; D ambiguous. This CDR3 region has 13 residues. Germline CDR1 MNHNY, CDR2 SVGAGI (reference sequence). The CDR3, as DNA: TGTGCCAGCAGTCCTATTACGGGTTCACACCTCCACTTT. Translated, it gives CASSPITGSHLHF.

This clonotype showed up just a few times. One base away lies a much larger clone, so this may be a sequencing read error. The V gene is TRBV20-1, the J gene TRBJ2-3, with D perhaps TRBD1 (5 bases). Trimming took 0 bases from V and 0 from J, leaving 13 bases between them. Germline assignment: CDR1 DFQATT and CDR2 SNEGSKA (reference sequence). There are 16 residues in the CDR3. The DNA for the CDR3 is TGCAGTGCTAGAGACCCGACAGATTTGAGCACAGATACGCAGTATTTT. Its protein is CSARDPTDLSTDTQYF.

For this clonotype: Relative to the germline gene, one junction end is altered; a read error may explain this. The chain uses TRBV6-5 and TRBJ2-7; D may match TRBD1 or TRBD2 (6 bases each). The CDR3 spans 14 residues. Per the germline V gene, CDR1 is MNHEY and CDR2 is SVGAGI. The CDR3, as DNA: TGTGCCAGCAGCTACTCCGGGGGCCGGTCCGAGCAGTACTTC. Protein sequence: CASSYSGGRSEQYF.

The chain recombines TRBV29-1 with TRBJ1-2, with 8 bases identical to TRBD1. From germline, CDR1 is SQVTM and CDR2 ANQGSEA. Trimming at V came to 4 bases and at J to 2 bases, leaving 0 bases not matched to a gene. The CDR3 covers 12 residues. As DNA, the CDR3 is TGCAGCGTTGGGACAGGGAACTATGGCTACACCTTC. Protein sequence: CSVGTGNYGYTF.

The V gene is TRBV20-1, the J gene TRBJ1-4, with 7 bases identical to TRBD1. The CDR3 has 13 amino acids. V lost 6 bases, J lost 8 bases, and 9 bases stayed unmatched. The germline V gene has CDR1 DFQATT and CDR2 SNEGSKA (reference sequence). In nucleotides, the CDR3 is TGCAGTGCCGAACAGGGGATCGGCGAAAAACTGTTTTTT. Protein: CSAEQGIGEKLFF.

Comments on this clonotype: A read error may account for a junction end that differs from germline. The rearrangement joins TRBV12-3 or TRBV12-4 to TRBJ2-2; D might be TRBD2 (6 bases). The CDR3 consists of 15 residues. The CDR3: CASSREPRGTGELSF. CDR3 DNA sequence: TGTGCCAGCAGTCGGGAGCCGAGGGGCACCGGGGAGCTGTCTTTT.

This clonotype was observed a few times. Germline and junction disagree at one end, which may indicate a read error. The rearrangement links TRBV29-1 to TRBJ2-3; 7 bases align to TRBD2. This CDR3 is built from 15 residues. The germline V gene encodes CDR1 SQVTM and CDR2 ANQGSEA. CDR3 amino acids: CSVRSSGMSTDTHYF. DNA of the CDR3: TGCAGCGTGCGCTCAAGCGGGATGAGCACAGATACGCATTATTTT.

Note on this clonotype: The CDR3 does not end in the conserved phenylalanine or tryptophan, so this is likely a read error. The chain joins TRBV2 to TRBJ2-7; the D call may be TRBD1 or TRBD2 (5 bases each). V was cut by 5 bases and J by 5 bases, with 16 bases left in between. The CDR3 sequence is 14 residues long. The V gene's germline CDR1 is SNHLY and CDR2 FYNNEI. CDR3 sequence: CASSKLTVRDEQYL. As DNA, the CDR3 is TGTGCCAGCAGTAAACTGACAGTGAGGGACGAGCAGTACTTA.

This clonotype has only a few counts. The CDR3 spells CSATGTSGGPGGEQFF. DNA of the CDR3: TGCAGTGCTACCGGAACTAGCGGGGGGCCGGGAGGGGAGCAGTTCTTC. V and J are TRBV20-1 and TRBJ2-1; 12 bases are shared with TRBD2. Germline loops: CDR1 DFQATT, CDR2 SNEGSKA (reference sequence). V dropped 4 bases and J dropped 10; count of bases not matched to a gene: 14. This CDR3 comprises 16 residues.

Concerning this clonotype: An end of the junction differs from the germline gene, which may be a read error. This CDR3 is CASSLGKTYEQYF. In nucleotides, the CDR3 is TGTGCCAGCAGCCTTGGGAAGACCTACGAGCAATACTTC. V gene TRBV11-2 combines with J gene TRBJ2-7; D is unresolved. This CDR3 is built from 13 residues. Germline lookup yields CDR1 SGHAT and CDR2 FQNNGV.

The chain employs TRBV18 and TRBJ2-7, with 8 positions matching TRBD1. The CDR3 sequence is 14 residues long. The germline CDR1 and CDR2 sequences are KGHSH and LQKENI. The ends lost 4 bases at V and 5 bases at J; junction bases unmatched: 7. The CDR3 nucleotides are TGTGCCAGCTCACGGGACAGGAACACCGACGAGCAGTACTTC. Translation gives CASSRDRNTDEQYF.

A note on this clonotype: A junction end diverges from the germline sequence, so it may reflect a read error. The chain employs TRBV11-2 and TRBJ1-1; no clear D. CDR1 and CDR2 from the germline V gene are SGHAT and FQNNGV. This CDR3 has 14 amino acids. The CDR3 bases are TGTGCTAGCAGCTATATGGGAGGCGGTTCTGAAGCTTTCTTT. Its protein is CASSYMGGGSEAFF.

A single count supports this clonotype. The chain employs TRBV21-1 and TRBJ2-7; the table calls TRBD2, which could not be checked here. TRBV21-1 is classified as a pseudogene. This CDR3 contains 16 residues. The CDR3 nucleotides read TGTGCCAGCAGCAGGACCAAGAGACTAGCGGGAGGGGAGCAGTACTTC. Translating gives CASSRTKRLAGGEQYF.

This chain joins TRBV28 and TRBJ2-2; TRBD2 aligns across 7 bases. Germline V gives CDR1 MDHEN, CDR2 SYDVKM. Trimming took 3 bases from V and 6 from J; bases not matched to a gene: 16. The CDR3 is 18 amino acids. CDR3 bases: TGTGCCAGCAGTTTTTTCGCCGTATGGCGGGAGATGTCCGGGGAGCTGTTTTTT. Translation: CASSFFAVWREMSGELFF.

This clonotype was seen a single time. The chain has TRBV29-1 and TRBJ2-1, with D perhaps TRBD2 (7 bases). Deletions cut 8 bases from V and 10 bases from J, with 24 bases between. The CDR3 length is 14 residues. Germline CDR1 is SQVTM and CDR2 is ANQGSEA. DNA for the CDR3: TGCAGCAGGAATTGGGGGGGCTCCTACAGCGAGCAGTTCTTC. This encodes CSRNWGGSYSEQFF.

This clonotype was detected a few times. The junction differs from germline at one of its ends, possibly a read error. This chain connects TRBV25-1 to TRBJ2-7; TRBD1 aligns across 9 bases. The CDR3 loop spans 16 amino acids. The germline gives CDR1 MGHDK, CDR2 SYGVNS. Written as DNA, the CDR3 is TGTGCCAGCAGTGACACCCCGGGACAGGGCTCCCACGAGCAGTACTTC. Its translation: CASSDTPGQGSHEQYF.

This clonotype has ten or more counts. A much larger clone differs from this one at a single base, so this may be a read error. The chain uses TRBV5-1 and TRBJ2-1, with TRBD2 matching 8 bases. CDR3 length: 15 amino acids. Per germline, CDR1 SGHRS and CDR2 YFSETQ. For the CDR3, the DNA is TGCGCCGGCAGCTTGGACGGGACTAGTCTGTATGAGCAGTTCTTC. It encodes CAGSLDGTSLYEQFF.

The V gene is TRBV6-2 or TRBV6-3, the J gene TRBJ2-1; D might be TRBD1 (6 bases). Trimming removed 0 bases from V and 6 bases from J, with 12 bases in between. This CDR3 spans 15 amino acids. From germline, CDR1 is MNHEY and CDR2 SVGEGT. The CDR3 reads CASSYSSPRGNEQFF. The CDR3 region has the DNA TGTGCCAGCAGTTACTCGAGTCCCAGGGGCAATGAGCAGTTCTTC.

The chain carries TRBV11-2 and TRBJ2-7; D is undetermined. Germline CDR1 SGHAT, CDR2 FQNNGV. V was shortened by 0 bases and J by 7 bases, with 10 bases between the two germline ends. The CDR3 extends over 13 amino acids. The CDR3 sequence is CASSLDQVGEQYF. In DNA form, the CDR3 reads TGTGCCAGCAGCTTAGATCAGGTGGGAGAGCAGTACTTC.